The 28 T cell receptor beta chains below were found in one sample sequenced in a study of blood T cell repertoires in COVID-19. TCRdb keeps only in-frame clones here, not all; method: immunoSEQ multiplex PCR. The sample comprises some 120,000 clones, roughly 69% of which are singletons, and over 2% rests with the top ten. The specimen sequenced was peripheral blood. The receptors come from a woman aged 70-85 years with acute or convalescent COVID-19.

This chain joins TRBV6-5 and TRBJ1-2; maybe TRBD1 (6 bases). Trimming cost V 6 bases and J 8 bases, with 16 bases left between them. The germline V gene has CDR1 MNHEY and CDR2 SVGAGI. This CDR3 has 13 residues. Written as DNA, the CDR3 is TGTGCCAGCAGCACGGCAGGGGTGGGAGGCTACACCTTC. It encodes CASSTAGVGGYTF.

In its sample, this clone was seen once. The rearrangement joins TRBV5-4 to TRBJ2-2; TRBD2 matches 11 bases. The V and J ends lost 4 bases and 6 bases, in that order; junction bases with no gene match: 11. The germline gives CDR1 SGHNT, CDR2 YYREEE (reference sequence). The CDR3 is 17 residues long. CDR3: CASSTHSGRAFAGELFF. The CDR3 DNA reads as TGTGCCAGCAGCACCCATAGCGGGAGGGCCTTCGCCGGGGAGCTGTTTTTT.

This clone came up a few times. This rearrangement joins TRBV6-4 to TRBJ2-3, with D perhaps TRBD2 (6 bases). This CDR3 is 15 amino acids long. Trimming pared 2 bases from V and 0 bases from J, leaving 9 bases between. CDR1 and CDR2 from the germline V gene are MRHNA and SNTAGT. This CDR3 reads CASSDVSGSTDTQYF. The CDR3 region has the DNA TGTGCCAGCAGTGACGTGAGCGGGAGCACAGATACGCAGTATTTT.

This clone turned up a few times. The rearrangement uses TRBV7-2 and TRBJ2-1, with 11 bases lining up with TRBD2. The CDR3 has 15 residues. From germline, CDR1 is SGHTA and CDR2 FQGNSA. With V trimmed by 4 bases and J by 7 bases, 6 bases remained unmatched. The CDR3, as DNA: TGTGCCAGCAGCTCGACTAGCGGGATTGGTAATGAGCAGTTCTTC. Translated, it gives CASSSTSGIGNEQFF.

This chain joins TRBV5-5 and TRBJ1-2; 8 bases match TRBD1. The CDR3 runs to 14 residues. The V gene's germline CDR1 is SGHKS and CDR2 YYEKEE (reference sequence). Unmatched junction bases numbered 4, after V lost 5 bases and J lost 1 base. This CDR3 is CASRPTGDNYGYTF. CDR3 DNA sequence: TGTGCCAGCAGACCGACAGGGGATAACTATGGCTACACCTTC.

A few counts support this clone. V is TRBV5-6 and J is TRBJ1-4; D is unresolved. The V gene lost 1 base and the J gene lost 4 bases, with 11 bases spanning the gap. CDR1 and CDR2 (germline): SGHDT, YYEEEE. The CDR3 loop spans 15 amino acids. CDR3 bases: TGTGCCAGCAGCTTGTGGGCTGAACTTAATGAAAAACTGTTTTTT. Its protein is CASSLWAELNEKLFF.

The CDR3 DNA sequence: TGTGCCAGCAGCATGAGGGACAGGTTCAATCAGCCCCAGCATTTT. Residues: CASSMRDRFNQPQHF. The rearrangement joins TRBV11-2 to TRBJ1-5, with 8 bases matching TRBD1. Trimming removed 5 bases from V and 3 bases from J; junction bases left unmatched: 6. The CDR3 length is 15 residues. The V gene's germline CDR1 is SGHAT and CDR2 FQNNGV.

CDR3 bases: TGCGCAACAGGGGGCAATAGGGACACTGAAGCTTTCTTT. It translates to CATGGNRDTEAFF. The chain employs TRBV4-1 and TRBJ1-1, with 9 positions matching TRBD1. There are 13 residues in the CDR3. Per the germline V gene, CDR1 is MGHRA and CDR2 is YSYEKL.

This clone was recorded a few times. The chain recombines TRBV19 with TRBJ2-5; D gene unclear. Germline values: CDR1 LNHDA, CDR2 SQIVND (reference sequence). The CDR3 extends over 13 amino acids. Trimming removed 7 bases at V and 4 bases at J, with 13 bases between. The CDR3 spells CASKGTRRETQYF. CDR3 bases: TGTGCCAGTAAAGGAACAAGGAGAGAGACCCAGTACTTC. Together with reference TRBV19 and TRBJ2-5, the CDR3 gives the full variable domain: DGGITQSPKYLFRKEGQNVTLSCEQNLNHDAMYWYRQDPGQGLRLIYYSQIVNDFQKGDIAEGYSVSREKKESFPLTVTSAQKNPTAFYLCASKGTRRETQYFGPGTRLLVL.

This rearrangement joins TRBV3-1 (or the pseudogene TRBV3-2) to TRBJ1-1, with 7 nucleotides matching TRBD1. Looked up from germline, CDR1 is LGHDT and CDR2 is YNNKEL (reference sequence). The CDR3 has 13 residues. V shed 4 bases, J shed 9 bases, and the junction held 8 bases outside the gene matches. The DNA of the CDR3 is TGTGCCAGCAGCCGAGGACAGGAGGCGAAAGCTTTCTTT. Its translation is CASSRGQEAKAFF.

This chain links TRBV6-5 with TRBJ1-2; D remains unclear. Germline V gene sequence: CDR1 MNHEY, CDR2 SVGAGI. The CDR3 has 15 amino acids. V was shortened by 5 bases and J by 8 bases, with 21 bases between the two germline ends. CDR3 residues: CASSPTRRELRGYTF. As DNA, the CDR3 is TGTGCCAGCAGTCCCACCCGCCGGGAGCTCCGGGGCTACACCTTC.

Points on this clone: Other DNA sequences in this specimen translate into the identical CDR3. This chain links TRBV12-3 or TRBV12-4 with TRBJ2-7, with a weak D call TRBD1 (5 bases). The length of the CDR3 is 13 residues. Trimming left V 1 base short and J 3 bases short, with 7 bases between. CDR3 DNA sequence: TGTGCCAGCAGTTTAGGTACAGGCTACGAGCAGTACTTC. Its translation is CASSLGTGYEQYF.

The chain employs TRBV19 and TRBJ1-5, with 7 bases lining up with TRBD1. CDR3 length: 15 amino acids. V was pared by 8 bases and J by 1 base, with 8 bases of the junction left unmatched. The germline V gene encodes CDR1 LNHDA and CDR2 SQIVND (reference sequence). The chain's CDR3 is CASLPAGGSNQPQHF. For the CDR3, the DNA is TGTGCCAGTTTACCCGCAGGGGGGAGCAATCAGCCCCAGCATTTT.

The chain is built from TRBV9 and TRBJ2-2; possibly TRBD2 for D (5 bases). The CDR3 contains 15 residues. Germline lookup yields CDR1 SGDLS and CDR2 YYNGEE. V was pared by 2 bases and J by 0 bases, with 8 bases between. CDR3 sequence: CASSVGGANTGELFF. CDR3 coding DNA: TGTGCCAGCAGCGTCGGAGGCGCGAACACCGGGGAGCTGTTTTTT.

A few counts support this clone. The V gene is TRBV7-2, the J gene TRBJ2-4, with unresolved D. The CDR3 is 13 amino acids. Trimming pared 2 bases from V and 8 bases from J, leaving 10 bases between. CDR1 and CDR2 (germline): SGHTA, FQGNSA. The CDR3 DNA sequence: TGTGCCAGCAGCTTAACAGAATGGGACATTCAGTACTTC. Amino acids: CASSLTEWDIQYF. Full variable domain (outside the CDR3, taken from reference TRBV7-2 and TRBJ2-4): GAGVSQSPSNKVTEKGKDVELRCDPISGHTALYWYRQSLGQGLEFLIYFQGNSAPDKSGLPSDRFSAERTGGSVSTLTIQRTQQEDSAVYLCASSLTEWDIQYFGAGTRLSVL.

This clone was found a few times. This chain connects TRBV7-2 to TRBJ2-7; perhaps TRBD1 as D (7 bases). The length of the CDR3 is 17 residues. The germline V gene encodes CDR1 SGHTA and CDR2 FQGNSA. V gave up 7 bases and J gave up 5 bases, with 27 bases separating them. CDR3 DNA: TGTGCCAGCATGGGAGTCAGGAGGGGGAACAGGGGACACGAGCAGTACTTC. This translates into CASMGVRRGNRGHEQYF.

The V gene is TRBV15, the J gene TRBJ2-3, with D perhaps matching TRBD2 (5 bases). The CDR3 sequence is 15 residues long. Trimming took off 5 bases at V and 0 bases at J, with 12 bases between the two ends. The germline CDR1 and CDR2 sequences are LNHNV and YYDKDF (reference sequence). The CDR3 protein is CATSPRDSSTDTQYF. The CDR3 coding sequence is TGTGCCACCAGCCCGAGGGATTCTAGCACAGATACGCAGTATTTT. The whole variable domain, remainder taken from reference TRBV15 and TRBJ2-3, is DAMVIQNPRYQVTQFGKPVTLSCSQTLNHNVMYWYQQKSSQAPKLLFHYYDKDFNNEADTPDNFQSRRPNTSFCFLDIRSPGLGDTAMYLCATSPRDSSTDTQYFGPGTRLTVL.

This chain uses TRBV9 with TRBJ1-1; D call uncertain. V was trimmed by 3 bases and J by 1 base, leaving 13 bases between them. In germline, CDR1 is SGDLS, CDR2 YYNGEE. The CDR3 loop spans 15 amino acids. Here the CDR3 reads CASSGGLSENTEAFF. In DNA form, the CDR3 reads TGTGCCAGCAGCGGAGGCCTCTCCGAGAACACTGAAGCTTTCTTT.

The genes are TRBV25-1 and TRBJ1-4; no definite D call. Per the germline V gene, CDR1 is MGHDK and CDR2 is SYGVNS. With 5 bases removed from V and 3 bases from J, the gap between germline ends came to 10 bases. This CDR3 is built from 14 residues. The CDR3: CASSSRTANEKLFF. CDR3 in DNA: TGTGCCAGCAGTTCCCGAACAGCTAATGAAAAACTGTTTTTT.

The chain has TRBV7-8 and TRBJ2-3, with D perhaps matching TRBD2 (7 bases). Germline CDR1 is SGHVS and CDR2 is FQNEAQ. Trimming cost V 5 bases and J 4 bases, with 16 bases left between them. This CDR3 region has 15 residues. The CDR3: CASSPGAGRADTQYF. In DNA form, the CDR3 reads TGTGCCAGCAGCCCGGGGGCGGGGAGGGCAGATACGCAGTATTTT.

The chain recombines TRBV11-3 with TRBJ2-3; D gene ambiguous. The CDR3 consists of 13 residues. Deletions cut 2 bases from V and 5 bases from J, with 8 bases between. Germline V CDR1 and CDR2: SGHNT, YENEEA. The CDR3 spells CASSLPPGDTQYF. CDR3 DNA sequence: TGTGCCAGCAGCTTACCCCCGGGAGATACGCAGTATTTT. The whole variable domain, filled in from reference TRBV11-3 and TRBJ2-3, reads EAGVVQSPRYKIIEKKQPVAFWCNPISGHNTLYWYLQNLGQGPELLIRYENEEAVDDSQLPKDRFSAERLKGVDSTLKIQPAELGDSAVYLCASSLPPGDTQYFGPGTRLTVL.

This chain joins TRBV5-1 and TRBJ2-1; 8 bases are a match to TRBD1. This CDR3 spans 13 amino acids. Trimming removed 3 bases from V and 9 bases from J; junction bases left unmatched: 5. The germline gives CDR1 SGHRS, CDR2 YFSETQ. CDR3 coding DNA: TGCGCCAGCAGCTCGGACAGGGATGGTGAGCAGTTCTTC. Translation gives CASSSDRDGEQFF.

This clone was observed a handful of times. V and J are TRBV6-2 or TRBV6-3 and TRBJ1-1, with 7 nucleotides matching TRBD1. CDR3 length: 13 amino acids. CDR1 MNHEY and CDR2 SVGEGT come from the germline V gene. V lost 2 bases to trimming and J lost 7 bases; unmatched junction nucleotides: 4. The CDR3 sequence: CASSYTDRVEAFF. The CDR3 DNA follows: TGTGCCAGCAGTTACACAGACAGGGTTGAAGCTTTCTTT.

The V gene is TRBV14, the J gene TRBJ1-2; possibly TRBD1 for D (6 bases). Trimming left V 4 bases short and J 4 bases short, with 13 bases between. The CDR3 has 14 amino acids. Germline V gene data show CDR1 as SGHDN and CDR2 as FVKESK. The CDR3 region is CASSRFTGIYGYTF. Written as DNA, the CDR3 is TGTGCCAGCAGCCGTTTCACAGGGATCTATGGCTACACCTTC.

This clone has just a few counts. This chain uses TRBV12-3 or TRBV12-4 with TRBJ2-1; 7 positions match TRBD2. V dropped 6 bases and J dropped 8; count of bases not matched to a gene: 4. The CDR3 extends over 12 amino acids. The CDR3 spells CASSPGRDEQFF. In nucleotides, the CDR3 is TGTGCCAGCAGCCCAGGGAGGGATGAGCAGTTCTTC.

The V call is TRBV11-2, the J call TRBJ2-1; 7 nucleotides align to TRBD1. The CDR3 is 12 residues long. V lost 6 bases and J lost 10; bases outside the gene matches: 6. Germline lookup yields CDR1 SGHAT and CDR2 FQNNGV. The CDR3 DNA is TGTGCCAGCAGTTTGACAGGGTTCGAGCAGTTCTTC. The encoded protein is CASSLTGFEQFF.

Only a few counts were recorded for this clone. The rearrangement links TRBV5-1 to TRBJ2-1, with a possible D match to TRBD1 (6 bases). This CDR3 contains 16 residues. Germline assignment: CDR1 SGHRS and CDR2 YFSETQ. V lost 4 bases, J lost 6 bases, and 20 bases lay in between. The CDR3 spells CASSEQGILSGNEQFF. CDR3 coding DNA: TGCGCCAGCAGCGAGCAGGGGATCTTGTCCGGCAATGAGCAGTTCTTC. The complete variable domain, with remaining parts taken from reference TRBV5-1 and TRBJ2-1, reads KAGVTQTPRYLIKTRGQQVTLSCSPISGHRSVSWYQQTPGQGLQFLFEYFSETQRNKGNFPGRFSGRQFSNSRSEMNVSTLELGDSALYLCASSEQGILSGNEQFFGPGTRLTVL.

V gene TRBV3-1 (or the pseudogene TRBV3-2) combines with J gene TRBJ1-2; the D gene is possibly TRBD1 (5 bases). Trimming shortened V by 4 bases and J by 4 bases, and 28 bases separated the two germline ends. The length of the CDR3 is 19 residues. The germline CDR1 and CDR2 sequences are LGHDT and YNNKEL (reference sequence). CDR3 sequence: CASSRKEGFWGDQSYGYTF. The CDR3 DNA is TGTGCCAGCAGCCGAAAAGAGGGGTTCTGGGGGGATCAGAGCTATGGCTACACCTTC.